Below, 16 T cell receptor beta chains from the same sample are listed, as sequenced in a study of T-cell memory formation after mild COVID-19. TCRdb re-called the 5' RACE reads with MiXCR, one entry per CDR3 protein. The sample shows 40,000 to 55,000 distinct CDR3 sequences, approximately 12% of them seen only once. The sequenced sample consisted of PBMCs or a T cell subset sorted from them (not recorded which). Receptors originate from a man younger than 35 who had mild COVID-19 (a few samples of this study predate the infection). Cell type and time point are not known.

This clonotype was counted only a few times. This chain uses TRBV5-4 with TRBJ2-1; 9 bases fit TRBD2. CDR3 length: 16 amino acids. V dropped 3 bases and J dropped 8; count of bases not matched to a gene: 12. Germline V gene data show CDR1 as SGHNT and CDR2 as YYREEE (reference sequence). CDR3 region: CASSSPSAGGLHEQFF. CDR3 nucleotide sequence: TGTGCCAGCAGCTCGCCCTCGGCGGGGGGGCTCCATGAGCAGTTCTTC.

The rearrangement uses TRBV27 and TRBJ2-3; 8 nucleotides align to TRBD1. V was pared by 6 bases and J by 4 bases, with 9 bases of the junction left unmatched. CDR1 is MNHEY, CDR2 SMNVEV, per germline (reference sequence). The CDR3 spans 15 residues. CDR3 nucleotide sequence: TGTGCCAGCAGGGGGCAGGGGGCGCGGGCAGATACGCAGTATTTT. Its translation is CASRGQGARADTQYF.

This clonotype was counted ten times or more. V and J are TRBV6-6 and TRBJ2-6; D possibly corresponds to TRBD1 (5 bases). Germline CDR1 MNHNY, CDR2 SVGAGI (reference sequence). The CDR3 is 16 residues long. V lost 2 bases, J lost 4 bases, and 12 bases lay in between. The CDR3 sequence is CASSYHRGYGANVLTF. In DNA form, the CDR3 reads TGTGCCAGCAGTTACCATAGGGGCTACGGGGCCAACGTCCTGACTTTC.

This clonotype appeared a few times. V gene TRBV20-1 combines with J gene TRBJ2-7; 8 bases line up with TRBD1. CDR1 DFQATT and CDR2 SNEGSKA come from the germline V gene (reference sequence). V was pared by 2 bases and J by 4 bases, with 7 bases of the junction left unmatched. The CDR3 is made up of 14 amino acids. CDR3 amino acids: CSARSQGAKYEQYF. The CDR3 DNA reads TGCAGTGCTAGAAGTCAGGGGGCTAAATACGAGCAGTACTTC.

The V gene is TRBV20-1, the J gene TRBJ2-3, with unresolved D. Germline V gene sequence: CDR1 DFQATT, CDR2 SNEGSKA (reference sequence). CDR3 length: 11 residues. V lost 6 bases to trimming and J lost 2 bases, with 6 bases between them. The CDR3 nucleotides read TGCAGTGCCTCCTTCACAGATACGCAGTATTTT. Translation gives CSASFTDTQYF.

This clonotype was recorded a few times. V gene TRBV9 combines with J gene TRBJ1-3; D not certain. Germline V gene sequence: CDR1 SGDLS, CDR2 YYNGEE. The CDR3 contains 14 residues. V was pared by 0 bases and J by 8 bases, with 12 bases between. Here the CDR3 DNA reads TGTGCCAGCAGCGTAGATGACCGCCGGGACACCATATATTTT. Translation: CASSVDDRRDTIYF.

This clonotype occurred a few times. V gene TRBV7-9 combines with J gene TRBJ2-4; D is possibly TRBD1 (5 bases). Germline V gives CDR1 SEHNR, CDR2 FQNEAQ (reference sequence). The V and J ends lost 5 bases and 0 bases respectively, with 14 bases between them. The CDR3 is 16 amino acids. The CDR3 protein is CASSKTGDIAKNIQYF. The CDR3 bases are TGTGCCAGCAGCAAAACAGGAGACATAGCCAAAAACATTCAGTACTTC. Based on the CDR3 plus reference TRBV7-9 and TRBJ2-4, the full variable domain is DTGVSQNPRHKITKRGQNVTFRCDPISEHNRLYWYRQTLGQGPEFLTYFQNEAQLEKSRLLSDRFSAERPKGSFSTLEIQRTEQGDSAMYLCASSKTGDIAKNIQYFGAGTRLSVL.

The chain is built from TRBV7-2 and TRBJ2-2; D could derive from TRBD1 or TRBD2 (5 bases each). The CDR3 spans 17 residues. Per the germline V gene, CDR1 is SGHTA and CDR2 is FQGNSA. The V end lost 5 bases, the J end lost 3 bases, and 19 bases lay between the germline ends. As DNA, the CDR3 is TGTGCCAGCAGCCCAACCCTGAGAGGGGTAGACACCGGGGAGCTGTTTTTT. Amino acids: CASSPTLRGVDTGELFF. Complete variable domain (other parts from reference TRBV7-2 and TRBJ2-2): GAGVSQSPSNKVTEKGKDVELRCDPISGHTALYWYRQSLGQGLEFLIYFQGNSAPDKSGLPSDRFSAERTGGSVSTLTIQRTQQEDSAVYLCASSPTLRGVDTGELFFGEGSRLTVL.

This clonotype occurred a few times. The V call is TRBV12-3 or TRBV12-4, the J call TRBJ1-5, with TRBD1 identical over 7 bases. The trim removed 6 bases at V and 4 bases at J, leaving 6 bases unmatched. This CDR3 comprises 14 residues. CDR3 loop: CASRLGRGNQPQHF. DNA of the CDR3: TGTGCCAGCAGATTGGGCAGGGGGAATCAGCCCCAGCATTTT.

The chain recombines TRBV12-3 or TRBV12-4 with TRBJ1-2; the match to TRBD1 covers 7 bases. V trimming: 3 bases; J trimming: 4 bases; junction bases outside the gene matches: 2. The CDR3 has 13 amino acids. The CDR3 region has the DNA TGTGCCAGCAGTTTGGGACAGAGCTATGGCTACACCTTC. Amino acids: CASSLGQSYGYTF.

The chain combines TRBV9 with TRBJ1-2, with a tentative D call TRBD1 (5 bases). Trimming removed 4 bases at V and 10 bases at J, with 14 bases between. The CDR3 totals 12 residues. Germline V gene sequence: CDR1 SGDLS, CDR2 YYNGEE. CDR3 DNA sequence: TGTGCCAGCAGCCCATCATGGGGCCTCTACACCTTC. Amino acid sequence: CASSPSWGLYTF.

This clonotype was counted between two and nine times. The genes are TRBV5-1 and TRBJ2-5, with D possibly being TRBD2 (6 bases). Germline V gene sequence: CDR1 SGHRS, CDR2 YFSETQ. This CDR3 spans 14 amino acids. With 0 bases removed from V and 0 bases from J, the gap between germline ends came to 6 bases. CDR3 protein: CASSLAGDQETQYF. The CDR3, as DNA: TGCGCCAGCAGCTTGGCGGGGGACCAAGAGACCCAGTACTTC.

This clonotype showed up just a few times. This chain joins TRBV4-1 and TRBJ2-7; tentative D call: TRBD2 (7 bases). V was trimmed by 1 base and J by 3 bases, leaving 13 bases between them. This CDR3 has 15 residues. CDR1 is MGHRA and CDR2 is YSYEKL in the germline V gene. Here the CDR3 reads CASSQGGGGDYEQYF. CDR3 DNA sequence: TGCGCCAGCAGCCAAGGAGGAGGGGGGGACTACGAGCAGTACTTC.

In its sample, this clonotype was seen a few times. The rearrangement uses TRBV7-2 and TRBJ1-3, with D hard to call. Germline V gene sequence: CDR1 SGHTA, CDR2 FQGNSA. V lost 3 bases, J lost 3 bases, and 12 bases lay in between. The CDR3 extends over 15 amino acids. The CDR3 loop reads CASSFLGLGGNTIYF. As DNA, the CDR3 is TGTGCCAGCAGCTTTTTGGGGTTGGGTGGAAACACCATATATTTT.

This clonotype appeared a few times. V and J are TRBV12-3 or TRBV12-4 and TRBJ1-5, with 8 bases fitting TRBD1. The CDR3 totals 14 residues. Trimming cost V 5 bases and J 7 bases; bases outside gene matches: 7. This CDR3 is CASSQTGGGQPQHF. The CDR3 nucleotides are TGTGCCAGCAGTCAAACAGGGGGAGGGCAGCCCCAGCATTTT.

The CDR3 sequence: CASRAAGQGWEKLFF. In DNA, the CDR3 is TGTGCCAGCAGAGCCGCGGGGCAGGGGTGGGAAAAACTGTTTTTT. V usage is TRBV12-3 or TRBV12-4 and J usage is TRBJ1-4, with D possibly matching TRBD1 (6 bases). The CDR3 is 15 amino acids. V gave up 6 bases and J gave up 8 bases, with 19 bases separating them.